The 11 T cell receptor beta chains below all came from one sample that was sequenced in a study of glioma-infiltrating T cells after dendritic cell vaccination. This table comes from immunoSEQ multiplex PCR, and its TCRdb copy is limited to in-frame clones, with some not included. The sample shows about 92,000 clones, about nine tenths of them seen only once. Sample: blood, taken before dendritic cell vaccination. Receptors were obtained from a human donor with glioblastoma.

This clone was observed once. This chain connects TRBV6-1 to TRBJ2-3; D possibly corresponds to TRBD1 (6 bases). CDR1 MNHNS and CDR2 SASEGT come from the germline V gene. The CDR3 is 15 residues long. Deletions cut 1 base from V and 6 bases from J, with 14 bases between. CDR3 loop: CASSEVGMRGDTQYF. The CDR3 region has the DNA TGTGCCAGCAGTGAAGTTGGGATGAGGGGGGATACGCAGTATTTT.

This chain joins TRBV6-5 and TRBJ1-4; 7 bases map to TRBD1. This CDR3 is 12 amino acids long. V gave up 6 bases and J gave up 5 bases; unmatched junction bases: 0. The germline gives CDR1 MNHEY, CDR2 SVGAGI. CDR3 bases: TGTGCCAGCAGGGGACAGAATGAAAAACTGTTTTTT. Protein product: CASRGQNEKLFF.

A few counts support this clone. This chain joins TRBV7-9 and TRBJ1-2, with D possibly TRBD1 on 5 matching bases. The V gene's germline CDR1 is SEHNR and CDR2 FQNEAQ (reference sequence). This CDR3 is 13 amino acids long. V lost 2 bases to trimming and J lost 8 bases, with 12 bases between them. The CDR3 sequence is CASSLSGTAGYTF. In DNA, the CDR3 is TGTGCCAGCAGCTTATCAGGGACTGCGGGCTACACCTTC.

The genes are TRBV5-1 and TRBJ2-7, with 8 bases that match TRBD2. This CDR3 spans 14 amino acids. Germline CDR1 and CDR2: SGHRS and YFSETQ. V gave up 2 bases and J gave up 2 bases; unmatched junction bases: 3. The CDR3 is CASSLAGATYEQYF. Here the CDR3 DNA reads TGCGCCAGCAGCTTAGCGGGGGCAACCTACGAGCAGTACTTC. Based on the CDR3 plus reference TRBV5-1 and TRBJ2-7, the full variable domain is KAGVTQTPRYLIKTRGQQVTLSCSPISGHRSVSWYQQTPGQGLQFLFEYFSETQRNKGNFPGRFSGRQFSNSRSEMNVSTLELGDSALYLCASSLAGATYEQYFGPGTRLTVT.

The chain links TRBV5-4 to TRBJ2-5; TRBD2 agrees at 8 bases. Germline-derived CDR1 and CDR2 are SGHNT and YYREEE (reference sequence). V gave up 4 bases and J gave up 3 bases; unmatched junction bases: 2. This CDR3 has 13 residues. DNA for the CDR3: TGTGCCAGCAGCGGGACTAGAGAAGAGACCCAGTACTTC. This gives the protein CASSGTREETQYF.

The gene calls are TRBV27 and TRBJ2-7; D may be TRBD1 (6 bases). The germline V gene has CDR1 MNHEY and CDR2 SMNVEV (reference sequence). V lost 1 base and J 5 bases, leaving 18 bases between the germline ends. The CDR3 is 16 amino acids. The CDR3 sequence is CASSLWGPVGVDEQYF. For the CDR3, the DNA is TGTGCCAGCAGTTTATGGGGGCCTGTAGGGGTCGACGAGCAGTACTTC.

The J gene is TRBJ1-5, the V gene TRBV27; weak D call: TRBD1 (5 bases). Germline V gene lookup returns CDR1 MNHEY and CDR2 SMNVEV (reference sequence). Trimming stripped 4 bases from V and 6 bases from J, with 10 bases between. CDR3 length: 13 amino acids. This CDR3 reads CASSSQGSQPQHF. CDR3 bases: TGTGCCAGCAGTTCCCAGGGAAGTCAGCCCCAGCATTTT.

This sequence joins TRBV5-4 and TRBJ2-7; 7 bases match TRBD1. This CDR3 region has 14 residues. Germline loops: CDR1 SGHNT, CDR2 YYREEE (reference sequence). The V gene end was trimmed by 1 base and the J gene end by 5 bases; junction bases not matched to a gene: 6. CDR3 residues: CASSLPQGNDEQYF. CDR3 DNA: TGTGCCAGCAGCTTGCCACAGGGGAACGACGAGCAGTACTTC.

DNA of the CDR3: TGTGCCAGCAGCGTCACCGGGACTAGCCGGGGAGAGCAGTTCTTC. It specifies CASSVTGTSRGEQFF. The chain uses TRBV9 and TRBJ2-1, with 9 bases identical to TRBD2. The CDR3 is 15 amino acids. Per the germline V gene, CDR1 is SGDLS and CDR2 is YYNGEE. Trimming cost V 2 bases and J 10 bases; bases outside gene matches: 10. The full variable domain, completed using reference TRBV9 and TRBJ2-1, is DSGVTQTPKHLITATGQRVTLRCSPRSGDLSVYWYQQSLDQGLQFLIQYYNGEERAKGNILERFSAQQFPDLHSELNLSSLELGDSALYFCASSVTGTSRGEQFFGPGTRLTVL.

The V call is TRBV7-3, the J call TRBJ2-7; 8 bases line up with TRBD1. Germline V gene lookup returns CDR1 SGHTA and CDR2 FQGTGA. The CDR3 is made up of 14 amino acids. With 5 bases clipped from V and 4 bases from J, the junction kept 7 bases outside the gene matches. CDR3: CASSPGQGAYEQYF. In DNA, the CDR3 is TGTGCCAGCAGCCCAGGACAGGGTGCGTACGAGCAGTACTTC.

V is TRBV19 and J is TRBJ2-7, with D maybe TRBD1 (5 bases). The CDR3 has 14 amino acids. Trimming stripped 3 bases from V and 1 base from J, with 10 bases between. From germline, CDR1 is LNHDA and CDR2 SQIVND (reference sequence). In nucleotides, the CDR3 is TGTGCCAGTAGTATCTGGTCAGGGTCCTACGAGCAGTACTTC. Encoded protein: CASSIWSGSYEQYF.